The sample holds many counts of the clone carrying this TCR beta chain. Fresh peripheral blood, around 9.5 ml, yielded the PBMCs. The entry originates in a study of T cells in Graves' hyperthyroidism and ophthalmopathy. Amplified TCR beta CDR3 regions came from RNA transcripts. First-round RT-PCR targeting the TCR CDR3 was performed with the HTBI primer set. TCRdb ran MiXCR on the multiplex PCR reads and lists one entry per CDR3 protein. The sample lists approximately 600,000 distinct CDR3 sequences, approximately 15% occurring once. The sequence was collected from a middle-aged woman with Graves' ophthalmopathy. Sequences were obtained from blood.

The CDR3 loop is CASTRWRESTGELFF. The CDR3 DNA reads TGTGCCAGCACCCGCTGGCGGGAGTCCACCGGGGAGCTGTTTTTT. V and J are TRBV11-3 and TRBJ2-2; 7 nucleotides agree with TRBD2. Germline V gives CDR1 SGHNT, CDR2 YENEEA. Trimming cost V 7 bases and J 4 bases; bases outside gene matches: 9. The CDR3 runs 15 residues.